This T cell receptor beta chain is from a study of cytomegalovirus exposure and HLA in healthy donors. Regarding the study as a whole: Many donors shared some public TCRs, even though most TCR sequences were rare. It was reportedly the case that the classifier diagnosed cytomegalovirus status with high specificity and sensitivity.

The ends lost 4 bases at V and 7 bases at J; junction bases unmatched: 6. Germline V gives CDR1 LNHDA, CDR2 SQIVND (reference sequence). This CDR3 region has 14 residues. Assay used: immunoSEQ multiplex PCR; TCRdb lists only in-frame clones, some missing. The sample lists 330,000 or so clones; 75% to 90% were seen once. Turning to this clone: No antigen is known for it.

The chain joins TRBV19 to TRBJ2-2; 7 bases agree with TRBD1. Sequencing input: PBMCs. This TCR was recovered from a woman aged 18-30 years in good health and CMV-seronegative. DNA of the CDR3: TGTGCCAGTAGTACCACAGGGGTAGGCGGGGAGCTGTTTTTT. This codes for CASSTTGVGGELFF.